This T cell receptor (beta chain) was obtained from a study of cytomegalovirus exposure and HLA in healthy donors. Study in general: As released early, the data held about 85 million unique TCRs from HLA-typed donors. Regarding the study as a whole: Some V segments could not be told apart, so they were left out, TRBV6-2 and TRBV6-3 among them.

This clone was picked up a small number of times. Its antigen remains unknown. CDR3 length: 16 residues. Germline V gene sequence: CDR1 MRHNA, CDR2 SNTAGT. The V end was cut by 3 bases, the J end by 4 bases, with 15 bases between. PCR was performed using 60 Vbeta and 13 Jbeta primers. The data were produced by immunoSEQ multiplex PCR, yet TCRdb's version contains in-frame clones alone and is incomplete. The data hold under 150,000 clones, with 55% to 85% observed a single time. Material for sequencing was PBMCs. The source is a man aged 35 to 55 in good health and CMV-seronegative. This rearrangement joins TRBV6-4 to TRBJ2-2, with a possible D match to TRBD2 (6 bases). The DNA of the CDR3 is TGTGCCAGCAGTGAGCAAGCCGGGGGTGGCACCGGGGAGCTGTTTTTT. This gives the protein CASSEQAGGGTGELFF.